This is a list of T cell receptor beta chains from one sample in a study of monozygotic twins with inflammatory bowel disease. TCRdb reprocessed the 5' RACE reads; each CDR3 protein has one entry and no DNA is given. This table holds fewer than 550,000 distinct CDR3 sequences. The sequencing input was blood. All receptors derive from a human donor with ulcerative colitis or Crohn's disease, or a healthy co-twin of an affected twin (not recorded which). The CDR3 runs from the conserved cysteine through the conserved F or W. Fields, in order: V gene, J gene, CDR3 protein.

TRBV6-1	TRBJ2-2	CATIDQPPGAGELFF
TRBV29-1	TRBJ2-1	CAAVPADEQFF
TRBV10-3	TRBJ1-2	CAISDASPGYTF
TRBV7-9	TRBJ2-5	CASSTYMTSVIQETQYF
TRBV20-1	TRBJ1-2	CSASLPGVGYTF
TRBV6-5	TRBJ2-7	CASSWGVGAYEQYF
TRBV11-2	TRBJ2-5	CASSLVRQETQYF
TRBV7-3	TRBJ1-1	CASSLTGLSTEAFF
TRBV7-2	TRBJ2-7	CASSPGLAGPPRYF
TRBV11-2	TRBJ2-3	CPSSPPGVFTDTQYF
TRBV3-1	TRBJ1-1	CASSRVSPAEAFF
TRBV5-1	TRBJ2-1	CASKEEGGNNEQFF
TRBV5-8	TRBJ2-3	CASSFPGGHFLDTQYF
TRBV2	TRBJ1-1	CASRLDGTEAFF
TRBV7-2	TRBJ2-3	CASSFLGPNTDTQYF
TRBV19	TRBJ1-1	CASEGYANTEAFF
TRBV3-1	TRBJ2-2	CASSGGRGYGGELFF
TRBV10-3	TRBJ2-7	CAISESGTEQYF
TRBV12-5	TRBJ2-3	CASGLADTQYF
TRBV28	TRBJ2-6	CATIGAGANVLTF
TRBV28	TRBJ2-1	CASRLRESSYNEQFF
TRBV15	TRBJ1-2	CATSSGPQRPTNYGYTF
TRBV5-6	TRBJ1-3	CASSFRSLGSTNTDTIYF
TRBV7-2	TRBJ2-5	CASSLGGGGETQYF
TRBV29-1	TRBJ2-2	CSVEGPGELFF
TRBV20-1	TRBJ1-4	CSAGRARDSNEKLFF
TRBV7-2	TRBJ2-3	CASSRLNHGWGTDTQYF
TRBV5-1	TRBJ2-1	CASRPRLAGGGEQFF
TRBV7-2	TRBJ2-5	CASSLMREETQYF
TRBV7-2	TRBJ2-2	CASSLDRLPGELFF
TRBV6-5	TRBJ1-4	CASSYSSSHGEKLFF
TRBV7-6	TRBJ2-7	CASSPSGEVHEQYF
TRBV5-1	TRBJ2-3	CASRAAGDVIDTQYF
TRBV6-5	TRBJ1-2	CASRQGSNYGYTF
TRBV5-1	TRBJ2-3	CASSGGGVTDTQYF
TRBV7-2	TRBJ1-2	CASSVSGQLEGYTF
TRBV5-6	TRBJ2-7	CASSAELASLPEQYF
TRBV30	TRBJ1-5	CAWSASRDQPQHF
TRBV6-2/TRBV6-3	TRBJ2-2	CASSYGTDISAGELFF
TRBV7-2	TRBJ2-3	CASSPNFGTDTQYF